This T cell receptor (beta chain) stems from a study of cytomegalovirus exposure and HLA in healthy donors. Only a few counts were recorded for this clone. The CDR3 sequence is 16 residues long. J lost 4 bases, V lost 2 bases, and 7 bases had no gene match. Germline CDR1 reads SGHVS; CDR2 reads FNYEAQ. This PCR relied on a set of 60 Vbeta primers and 13 Jbeta primers. TCRdb's copy holds only in-frame clones and misses some; the assay was immunoSEQ multiplex PCR. The profile shows more than 95,000 clones, about 13% of them singletons. The genes are TRBV7-6 and TRBJ2-2; 7 bases match TRBD2. The material sequenced was PBMCs. This TCR came from a man aged 40-50 years in good health and CMV-seropositive. The CDR3 loop reads CASSLREAGSTGELFF. CDR3 DNA sequence: TGTGCCAGCAGCTTACGGGAGGCAGGGTCCACCGGGGAGCTGTTTTTT.